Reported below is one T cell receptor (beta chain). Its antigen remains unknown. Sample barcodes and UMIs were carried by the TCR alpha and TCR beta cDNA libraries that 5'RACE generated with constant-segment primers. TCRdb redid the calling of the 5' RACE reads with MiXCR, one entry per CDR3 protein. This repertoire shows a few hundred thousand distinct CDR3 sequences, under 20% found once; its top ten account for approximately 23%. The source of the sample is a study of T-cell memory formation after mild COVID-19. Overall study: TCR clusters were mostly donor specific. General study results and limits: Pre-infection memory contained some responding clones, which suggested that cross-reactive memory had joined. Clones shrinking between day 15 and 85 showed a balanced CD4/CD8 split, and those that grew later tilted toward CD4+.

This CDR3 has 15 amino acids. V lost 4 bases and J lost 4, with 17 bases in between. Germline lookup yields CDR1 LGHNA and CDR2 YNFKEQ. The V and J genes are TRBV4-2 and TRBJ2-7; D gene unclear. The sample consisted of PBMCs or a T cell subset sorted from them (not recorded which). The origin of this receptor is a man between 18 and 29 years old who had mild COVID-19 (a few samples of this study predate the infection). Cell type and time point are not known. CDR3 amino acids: CASSPTRLVSYEQYF. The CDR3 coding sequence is TGTGCCAGCAGCCCAACCCGGCTAGTATCTTACGAGCAGTACTTC.